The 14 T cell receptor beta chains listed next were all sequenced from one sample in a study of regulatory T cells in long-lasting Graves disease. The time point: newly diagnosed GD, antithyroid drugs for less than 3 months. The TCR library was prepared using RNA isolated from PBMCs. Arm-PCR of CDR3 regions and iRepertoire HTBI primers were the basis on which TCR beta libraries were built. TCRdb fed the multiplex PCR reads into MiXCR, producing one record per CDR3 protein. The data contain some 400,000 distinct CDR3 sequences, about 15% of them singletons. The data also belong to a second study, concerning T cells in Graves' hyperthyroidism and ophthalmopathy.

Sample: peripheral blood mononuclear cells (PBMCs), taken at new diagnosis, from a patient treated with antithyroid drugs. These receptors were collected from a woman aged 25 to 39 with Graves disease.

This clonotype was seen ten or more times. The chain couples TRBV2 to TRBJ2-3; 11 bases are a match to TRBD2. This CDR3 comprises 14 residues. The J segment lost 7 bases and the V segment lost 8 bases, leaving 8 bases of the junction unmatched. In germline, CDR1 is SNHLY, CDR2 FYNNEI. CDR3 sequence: CASVTSGGYNTQYF. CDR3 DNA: TGTGCCAGCGTCACTAGCGGGGGCTACAATACGCAGTATTTT.

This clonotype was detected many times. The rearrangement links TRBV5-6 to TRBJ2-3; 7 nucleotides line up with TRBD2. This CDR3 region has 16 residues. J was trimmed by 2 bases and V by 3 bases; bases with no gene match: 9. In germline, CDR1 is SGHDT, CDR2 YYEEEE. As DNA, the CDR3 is TGTGCCAGCAGCTGGGGAGCGGGGAGATACACAGATACGCAGTATTTT. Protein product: CASSWGAGRYTDTQYF.

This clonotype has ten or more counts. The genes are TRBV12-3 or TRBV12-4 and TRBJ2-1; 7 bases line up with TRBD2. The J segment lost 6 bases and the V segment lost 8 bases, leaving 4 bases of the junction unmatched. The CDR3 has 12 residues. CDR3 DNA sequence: TGTGCCAGCGCGGGAGTCAGCAATGAGCAGTTCTTC. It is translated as CASAGVSNEQFF.

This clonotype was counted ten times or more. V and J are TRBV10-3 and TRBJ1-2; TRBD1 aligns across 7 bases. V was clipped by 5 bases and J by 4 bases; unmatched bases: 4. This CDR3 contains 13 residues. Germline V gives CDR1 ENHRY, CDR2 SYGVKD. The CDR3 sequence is CAISSGTAYGYTF. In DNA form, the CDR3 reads TGTGCCATCAGTTCTGGGACAGCCTATGGCTACACCTTC.

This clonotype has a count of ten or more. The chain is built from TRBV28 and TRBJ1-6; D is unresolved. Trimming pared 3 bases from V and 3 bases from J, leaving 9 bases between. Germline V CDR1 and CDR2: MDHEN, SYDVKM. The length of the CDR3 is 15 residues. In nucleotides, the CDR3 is TGTGCCAGCAGTTTCTCCGGGAGCTATAATTCACCCCTCCACTTT. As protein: CASSFSGSYNSPLHF.

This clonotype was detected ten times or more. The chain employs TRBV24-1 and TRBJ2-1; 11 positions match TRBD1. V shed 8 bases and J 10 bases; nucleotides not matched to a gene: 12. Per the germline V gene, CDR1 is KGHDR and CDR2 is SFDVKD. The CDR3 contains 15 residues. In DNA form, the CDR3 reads TGTGCCACCAAATCCGGGACAGGGGGGGTCTTGGAGCAGTTCTTC. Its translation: CATKSGTGGVLEQFF.

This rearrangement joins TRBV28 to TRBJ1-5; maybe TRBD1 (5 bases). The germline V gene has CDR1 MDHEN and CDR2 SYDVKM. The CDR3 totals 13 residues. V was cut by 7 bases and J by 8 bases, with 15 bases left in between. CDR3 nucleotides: TGTGCCAGCAAACCGGGGGTAAGTGAGCCCCAGCATTTT. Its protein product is CASKPGVSEPQHF.

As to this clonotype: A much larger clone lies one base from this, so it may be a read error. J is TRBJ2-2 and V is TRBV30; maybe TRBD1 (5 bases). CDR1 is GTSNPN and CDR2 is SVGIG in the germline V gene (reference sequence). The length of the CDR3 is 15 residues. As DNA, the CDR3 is TGTGCCCGGAGTGGTGACAGCAGCTTCACCGGGGAGCTGTTTTTT. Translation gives CARSGDSSFTGELFF.

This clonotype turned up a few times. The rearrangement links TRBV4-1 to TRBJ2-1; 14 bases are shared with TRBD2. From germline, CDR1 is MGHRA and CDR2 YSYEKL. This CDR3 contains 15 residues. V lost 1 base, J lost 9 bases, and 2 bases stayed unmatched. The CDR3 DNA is TGCGCCAGCAGCCAAGGGACTAGCGGGAGGCGTGAGCAGTTCTTC. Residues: CASSQGTSGRREQFF.

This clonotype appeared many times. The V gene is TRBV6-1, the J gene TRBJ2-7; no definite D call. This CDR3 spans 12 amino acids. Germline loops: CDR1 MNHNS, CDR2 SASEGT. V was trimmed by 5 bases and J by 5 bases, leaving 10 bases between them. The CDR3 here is CASSRPGNEQYF. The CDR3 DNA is TGTGCCAGCAGTCGTCCGGGCAACGAGCAGTACTTC.

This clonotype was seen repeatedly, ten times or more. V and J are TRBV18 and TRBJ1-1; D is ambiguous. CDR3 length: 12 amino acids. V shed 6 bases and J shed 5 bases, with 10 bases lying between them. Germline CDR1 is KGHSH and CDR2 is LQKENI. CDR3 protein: CASSPVGTEAFF. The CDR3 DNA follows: TGTGCCAGCTCCCCCGTGGGAACTGAAGCTTTCTTT.

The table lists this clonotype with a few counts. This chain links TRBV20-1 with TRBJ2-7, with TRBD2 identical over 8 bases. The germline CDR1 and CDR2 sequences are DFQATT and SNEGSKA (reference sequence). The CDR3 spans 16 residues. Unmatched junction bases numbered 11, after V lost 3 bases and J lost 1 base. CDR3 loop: CSARQSEREFSYEQYF. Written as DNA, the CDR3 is TGCAGTGCTAGGCAGTCGGAGCGGGAGTTTTCCTACGAGCAGTACTTC.

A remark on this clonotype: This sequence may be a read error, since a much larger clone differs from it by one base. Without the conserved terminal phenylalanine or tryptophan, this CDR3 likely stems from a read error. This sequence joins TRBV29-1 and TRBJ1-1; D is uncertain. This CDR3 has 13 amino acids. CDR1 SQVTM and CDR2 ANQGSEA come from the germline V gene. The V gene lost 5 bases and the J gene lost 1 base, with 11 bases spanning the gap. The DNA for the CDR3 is TGCAGCGTTCGGAACGGGTGGAACACTGAAGCTTTCTAT. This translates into CSVRNGWNTEAFY.

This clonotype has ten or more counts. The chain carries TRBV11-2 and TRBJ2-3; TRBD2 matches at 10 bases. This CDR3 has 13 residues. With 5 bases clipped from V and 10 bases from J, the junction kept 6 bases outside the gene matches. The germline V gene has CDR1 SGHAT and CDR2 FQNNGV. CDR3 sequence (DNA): TGTGCCAGCAGCCCTCAAGGACTAGCGGCGCAGTATTTT. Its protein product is CASSPQGLAAQYF.